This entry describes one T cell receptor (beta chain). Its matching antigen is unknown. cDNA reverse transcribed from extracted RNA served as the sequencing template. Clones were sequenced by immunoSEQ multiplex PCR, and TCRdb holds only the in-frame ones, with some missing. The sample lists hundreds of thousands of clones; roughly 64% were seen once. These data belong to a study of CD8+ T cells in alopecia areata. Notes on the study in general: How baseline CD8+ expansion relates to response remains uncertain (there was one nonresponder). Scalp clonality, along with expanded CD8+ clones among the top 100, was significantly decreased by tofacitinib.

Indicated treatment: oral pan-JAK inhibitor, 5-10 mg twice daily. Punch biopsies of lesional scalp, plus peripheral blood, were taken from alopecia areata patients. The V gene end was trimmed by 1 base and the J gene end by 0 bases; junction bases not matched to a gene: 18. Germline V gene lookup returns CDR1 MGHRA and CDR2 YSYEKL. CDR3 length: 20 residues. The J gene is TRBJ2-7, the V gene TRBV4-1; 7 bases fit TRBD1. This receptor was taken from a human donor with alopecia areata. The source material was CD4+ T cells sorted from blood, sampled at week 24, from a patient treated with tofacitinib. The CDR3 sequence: CASSQGGAAPGQRSSYEQYF. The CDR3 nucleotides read TGCGCCAGCAGCCAAGGTGGAGCAGCTCCGGGACAGAGGAGCTCCTACGAGCAGTACTTC.